Each of the 9 T cell receptor beta chains below was sequenced from the same sample in a study of a mutant IDH1 vaccine in newly diagnosed glioma. Antigens for these TCRs are unknown. Regarding time point: week 11, during vaccination. Doses comprised 300 ug of mutant IDH1 20-mer peptide each, plus topical imiquimod. Generated by immunoSEQ multiplex PCR, the TCRdb table keeps only in-frame clones and is missing some. The repertoire consists of tens of thousands of clones, with 90% occurring once and the leading ten covering around 21%. Sequenced material: PBMCs, taken from a glioma patient whose treatment included an IDH1 peptide vaccine. Receptors originate from a man aged 18 to 35 with glioma.

The chain has TRBV5-4 and TRBJ1-1; tentatively, D is TRBD1 (5 bases). The CDR3 is made up of 15 amino acids. Germline V gene sequence: CDR1 SGHNT, CDR2 YYREEE (reference sequence). The V and J ends lost 4 bases and 0 bases respectively, with 13 bases between them. CDR3: CASSTQGGMNTEAFF. The CDR3 DNA reads TGTGCCAGCAGCACCCAGGGTGGGATGAACACTGAAGCTTTCTTT.

The chain joins TRBV7-9 to TRBJ1-3, with 9 bases identical to TRBD1. The germline V gene has CDR1 SEHNR and CDR2 FQNEAQ (reference sequence). After removal of 5 bases from V and 16 bases from J, the junction contained 6 bases not matched to a gene. This CDR3 is 11 amino acids long. CDR3 sequence (DNA): TGTGCCAGCAGCCCATCGGGACAGGGCTATTTT. Translation gives CASSPSGQGYF.

This chain uses TRBV6-5 with TRBJ1-4; D is undetermined. The germline V gene has CDR1 MNHEY and CDR2 SVGAGI. The CDR3 length is 15 residues. Trimming removed 0 bases from V and 12 bases from J, with 17 bases in between. The CDR3 protein is CASSYSKRFPGELFF. The CDR3 region has the DNA TGTGCCAGCAGTTACTCGAAACGGTTCCCTGGGGAACTGTTTTTT.

This clone was detected only once. The chain links TRBV6-5 to TRBJ1-1; 7 bases match TRBD1. V lost 5 bases, J lost 4 bases, and 4 bases stayed unmatched. Germline V gene lookup returns CDR1 MNHEY and CDR2 SVGAGI. This CDR3 is built from 13 residues. The CDR3 region has the DNA TGTGCCAGCAGTCCCCAGGGGGGCACTGAAGCTTTCTTT. It codes for CASSPQGGTEAFF.

The chain links TRBV15 to TRBJ1-5; D is perhaps TRBD1 (5 bases). V lost 5 bases and J lost 4, with 15 bases in between. CDR1 LNHNV and CDR2 YYDKDF come from the germline V gene (reference sequence). The CDR3 loop spans 15 amino acids. This CDR3 reads CATSGGEGGNQPQHF. Here the CDR3 DNA reads TGTGCCACCAGCGGGGGGGAGGGTGGGAATCAGCCCCAGCATTTT.

V usage is TRBV18 and J usage is TRBJ1-1; 8 nucleotides align to TRBD1. Germline trimming cut 5 bases from V and 1 base from J; bases unmatched to any gene: 0. CDR1 KGHSH and CDR2 LQKENI come from the germline V gene. CDR3 size: 13 residues. For the CDR3, the DNA is TGTGCCAGCTCAGGACAGGGGAACACTGAAGCTTTCTTT. Protein product: CASSGQGNTEAFF. Filled out from reference TRBV18 and TRBJ1-1, the complete variable domain reads NAGVMQNPRHLVRRRGQEARLRCSPMKGHSHVYWYRQLPEEGLKFMVYLQKENIIDESGMPKERFSAEFPKEGPSILRIQQVVRGDSAAYFCASSGQGNTEAFFGQGTRLTVV.

The sample holds one count of this clone. This chain joins TRBV20-1 and TRBJ2-5; D possibly corresponds to TRBD2 (5 bases). The CDR3 has 11 residues. Germline V gene sequence: CDR1 DFQATT, CDR2 SNEGSKA (reference sequence). V gave up 3 bases and J gave up 5 bases, with 7 bases separating them. DNA of the CDR3: TGCAGTGCTAGTCCTAGCGAGACCCAGTACTTC. It encodes CSASPSETQYF.

J is TRBJ2-1 and V is TRBV19; the D is unclear. The germline V and J ends were trimmed by 6 bases and 4 bases, with 10 bases remaining between them. CDR1 LNHDA and CDR2 SQIVND come from the germline V gene (reference sequence). CDR3 length: 13 residues. As DNA, the CDR3 is TGTGCCAGTAGGGCTGGGCGGTACAATGAGCAGTTCTTC. This codes for CASRAGRYNEQFF.

The chain carries TRBV11-1 and TRBJ2-5; 8 nucleotides agree with TRBD1. Germline CDR1 SGHAT, CDR2 FQDESV (reference sequence). Trimming took 1 base from V and 2 from J; bases not matched to a gene: 3. The CDR3 is 15 amino acids. This CDR3 reads CASSLGGTGQETQYF. The CDR3 DNA is TGTGCCAGCAGCTTAGGTGGGACAGGACAAGAGACCCAGTACTTC.